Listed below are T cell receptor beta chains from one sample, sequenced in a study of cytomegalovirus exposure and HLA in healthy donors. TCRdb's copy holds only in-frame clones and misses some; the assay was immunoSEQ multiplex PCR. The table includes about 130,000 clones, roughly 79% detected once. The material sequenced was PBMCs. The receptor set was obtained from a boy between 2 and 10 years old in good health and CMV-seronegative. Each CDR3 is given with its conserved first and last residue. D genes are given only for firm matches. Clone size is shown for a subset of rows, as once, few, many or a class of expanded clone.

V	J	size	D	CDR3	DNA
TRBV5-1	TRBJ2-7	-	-	CASSLGGRTRSSYEQYF	TGCGCCAGCAGCTTGGGAGGGAGGACCCGGAGTTCCTACGAGCAGTACTTC
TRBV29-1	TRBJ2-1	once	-	CSASGGQSYNEQFF	TGCAGCGCCTCAGGAGGGCAATCCTACAATGAGCAGTTCTTC
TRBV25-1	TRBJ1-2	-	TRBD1	CASQPPSGQVNGYTF	TGTGCCAGCCAGCCACCTTCGGGACAGGTGAATGGCTACACCTTC
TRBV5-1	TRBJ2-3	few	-	CASSLGPALTDTQYF	TGCGCCAGCAGCTTGGGGCCTGCTCTTACAGATACGCAGTATTTT
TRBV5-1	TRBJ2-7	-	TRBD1	CASSPGTDSYEQYF	TGCGCCAGCAGCCCCGGGACAGACTCCTACGAGCAGTACTTC
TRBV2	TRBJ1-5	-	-	CASSELGRVSNQPQHF	TGTGCCAGCAGTGAGTTGGGCAGGGTTAGCAATCAGCCCCAGCATTTT
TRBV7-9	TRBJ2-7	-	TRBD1	CASSSWQGASYEQYF	TGTGCCAGCAGCTCGTGGCAGGGGGCATCCTACGAGCAGTACTTC
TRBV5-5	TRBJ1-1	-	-	CASSSPGRSVMNTEAFF	TGTGCCAGCAGCTCGCCCGGGAGGAGCGTTATGAACACTGAAGCTTTCTTT
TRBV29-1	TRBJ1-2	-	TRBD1	CSVYLDRADGYTF	TGCAGCGTTTATCTGGACAGGGCGGACGGCTACACCTTC
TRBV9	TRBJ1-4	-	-	CASSAMGGEKLFF	TGTGCCAGCAGCGCAATGGGGGGTGAAAAACTGTTTTTT
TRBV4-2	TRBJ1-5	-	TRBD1	CASSHKQGAEPQHF	TGTGCCAGCAGCCACAAACAGGGGGCGGAGCCCCAGCATTTT
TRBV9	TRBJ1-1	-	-	CASSVGPGGTEAFF	TGTGCCAGCAGCGTAGGACCGGGGGGGACTGAAGCTTTCTTT
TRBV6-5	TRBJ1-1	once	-	CASSYEDVQMNTEAFF	TGTGCCAGCAGTTACGAGGATGTCCAGATGAACACTGAAGCTTTCTTT
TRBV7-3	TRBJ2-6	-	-	CASSSAPRGSGANVLTF	TGTGCCAGCAGCTCAGCCCCCAGGGGTTCTGGGGCCAACGTCCTGACTTTC
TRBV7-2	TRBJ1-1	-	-	CASTNLANGGFGTEAFF	TGTGCCAGCACTAACCTGGCGAATGGGGGGTTTGGCACTGAAGCTTTCTTT
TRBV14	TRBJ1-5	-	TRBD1	CASSQEDRDRPDYSNQPQHF	TGTGCCAGCAGCCAGGAAGACCGGGACAGGCCGGACTATAGCAATCAGCCCCAGCATTTT
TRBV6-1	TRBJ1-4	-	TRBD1	CASGEGQGNEKLFF	TGTGCCAGCGGGGAGGGACAGGGGAATGAAAAACTGTTTTTT